This T cell receptor beta chain stems from a study of control samples from healthy donors and cancer patients (dated by TCRdb to the early 2020s). Concerning this clone itself: Its recognized antigen is unknown. There are no base qualities to consult, and no much larger clone falls within one base.

Taken from the germline V gene, the CDR1 and CDR2 loops are MGHRA and YSYEKL. Counted from cysteine to phenylalanine, this CDR3 has 15 amino acids. Only the CDR3 region is kept as DNA, spanning 45 bases read in frame from base 1. V is clipped by 0 bases and J by 3 bases, and the sequence between their germline boundaries is 12 bases long. Libraries were built with the immunoSEQ multiplex PCR assay. Here the immuneACCESS table is served through TCRdb, limited to in-frame sequences with V and J called. Missing clones are a known gap in these copies; in checked studies unresolved V genes cover under half, and the rest lacks a known reason. Counted in this sample were around 26,000 clones; more than 75% of them appeared once. About 23% of the sample comes from the top ten.

The origin of this receptor is a man in his sixties with colorectal cancer. The chain employs TRBV4-1 and TRBJ2-7; TRBD2 is a weak D gene call, 6 bases matching. The sequencing input was PBMCs. The encoded CDR3 is CASSQDRTGVYEQYF. Here is the DNA: TGCGCCAGCAGCCAAGATCGGACGGGGGTCTACGAGCAGTACTTC.